These 9 T cell receptor beta chains originate from one sample sequenced in a study of blood T cells in healthy people across ages. Through a sample-barcoded 5' primer and a J-beta primer mix, a second PCR was run for roughly 6 to 11 cycles. Each CDR3 protein gets one entry after TCRdb re-called the 5' RACE reads with MiXCR. The data contain 1 million to 1.2 million distinct CDR3 sequences, 35% to 45% of them seen just once; the ten biggest clones take up around 12%. Sequencing input: blood. The origin of the receptors is a man aged 18 to 29 in good health.

The genes are TRBV20-1 and TRBJ2-5; possible D gene TRBD1, 6 bases. The CDR3 has 13 amino acids. CDR1 and CDR2 (germline): DFQATT, SNEGSKA (reference sequence). V was shortened by 5 bases and J by 4 bases, with 14 bases between the two germline ends. The CDR3 loop reads CSALRTVRETQYF. The CDR3 DNA is TGCAGTGCTCTCCGGACAGTAAGAGAGACCCAGTACTTC.

This clonotype was counted a few times. The chain carries TRBV5-1 and TRBJ2-1; no clear D. Trimming took 0 bases from V and 6 from J, leaving 10 bases between them. The CDR3 has 14 residues. Per the germline V gene, CDR1 is SGHRS and CDR2 is YFSETQ. The CDR3 loop is CASSLAESPNEQFF. For the CDR3, the DNA is TGCGCCAGCAGCTTGGCAGAGTCACCCAATGAGCAGTTCTTC.

J is TRBJ1-5 and V is TRBV28, with D maybe TRBD1 (5 bases). CDR3 size: 15 residues. Germline V CDR1 and CDR2: MDHEN, SYDVKM. The ends were cut back, 8 bases at V and 7 bases at J, with 21 bases in the middle. CDR3 nucleotides: TGTGCCAGCGAGTATAGTAGGGGCGCGGGCCAGCCCCAGCATTTT. Its translation is CASEYSRGAGQPQHF.

The chain recombines TRBV9 with TRBJ1-1; TRBD1 is a possible D gene (6 bases). This CDR3 region has 15 residues. Trimming pared 1 base from V and 4 bases from J, leaving 14 bases between. The germline gives CDR1 SGDLS, CDR2 YYNGEE. CDR3 amino acids: CASSVRPEQGTEAFF. DNA for the CDR3: TGTGCCAGCAGCGTACGGCCGGAACAGGGCACTGAAGCTTTCTTT.

About this clonotype itself: A much bigger clone sits one base away, suggesting this may be a read error. CDR3 amino acids: CTSSPLSGANVLTF. In nucleotides, the CDR3 is TGCACCAGCAGCCCCCTCTCTGGGGCCAACGTCCTGACTTTC. This chain connects TRBV5-1 to TRBJ2-6; D is unresolved. Germline V gene data show CDR1 as SGHRS and CDR2 as YFSETQ. The CDR3 has 14 amino acids. The full variable domain, rest sourced from reference TRBV5-1 and TRBJ2-6, is KAGVTQTPRYLIKTRGQQVTLSCSPISGHRSVSWYQQTPGQGLQFLFEYFSETQRNKGNFPGRFSGRQFSNSRSEMNVSTLELGDSALYLCTSSPLSGANVLTFGAGSRLTVL.

V usage is TRBV9 and J usage is TRBJ1-4; D not resolved. Germline V lookup: CDR1 SGDLS, CDR2 YYNGEE. The CDR3 spans 14 residues. The V end lost 4 bases, the J end lost 5 bases, and 12 bases lay between the germline ends. The CDR3 sequence: CASSPQPQNEKLFF. Here the CDR3 DNA reads TGTGCCAGCAGCCCCCAGCCCCAGAATGAAAAACTGTTTTTT.

This rearrangement joins TRBV7-6 to TRBJ2-7; TRBD1 is a possible D gene (6 bases). The CDR3 is made up of 16 amino acids. Germline assignment: CDR1 SGHVS and CDR2 FNYEAQ. Between the trimmed V and J ends, which lost 1 base and 7 bases, there was a span of 20 bases. CDR3 nucleotide sequence: TGTGCCAGCAGCTTAGTTAGGGGGACCTTCTACAATGAGCAGTACTTC. This codes for CASSLVRGTFYNEQYF.

The rearrangement joins TRBV9 to TRBJ2-2, with 7 bases aligning to TRBD1. Germline V gene sequence: CDR1 SGDLS, CDR2 YYNGEE. The junction had 10 bases not matched to a gene; V was cut back by 3 bases and J by 2 bases. The CDR3 has 17 amino acids. The CDR3 is CASSGRTGTANTGELFF. CDR3 DNA: TGTGCCAGCAGCGGACGAACCGGGACAGCCAACACCGGGGAGCTGTTTTTT.

CDR3 bases: TGCAGTGCTAGAGGGGGACCTAGCGACAATGAGCAGTTCTTC. Translated: CSARGGPSDNEQFF. This rearrangement joins TRBV20-1 to TRBJ2-1, with a possible D match to TRBD2 (6 bases). With 1 base removed from V and 5 bases from J, the gap between germline ends came to 12 bases. Germline V lookup: CDR1 DFQATT, CDR2 SNEGSKA (reference sequence). This CDR3 is built from 14 residues.